This T cell receptor (beta chain) stems from a study of T cells after posttransplantation cyclophosphamide. The study's findings and limits: Later post-transplant blood repertoires were often dominated by donor CD8+ memory clones. TRB clonality was highly associated with recipient CMV seropositivity and reactivation.

The CDR3 consists of 17 residues. V lost 0 bases and J lost 8, with 17 bases in between. CDR1 MGHRA and CDR2 YSYEKL come from the germline V gene. Concerning this clone itself: Its target is not known.

Sequencing used immunoSEQ multiplex PCR; TCRdb keeps in-frame clones, though not all of them. The sample consists of under 5,000 clones, approximately 95% of them appearing once. The naive gate required viable CD3+CD4+ or CD3+CD8+ cells with CCR7+CD45RA+CD45RO-CD95-CD27+CD28+ phenotype. The source of this sequence is a man aged 50-59 years. The V call is TRBV4-1, the J call TRBJ1-6, with no clear D. Specimen: naive CD4+ T cells sorted from PBMCs. CDR3 region: CASSQDFVAAGYSPLHF. The DNA of the CDR3 is TGCGCCAGCAGCCAAGATTTTGTTGCTGCGGGTTATTCACCCCTCCACTTT.